This entry lists 21 T cell receptor beta chains sequenced from one sample in a study of PD-L1 blockade in urothelial cancer. This table comes from immunoSEQ multiplex PCR, and its TCRdb copy is limited to in-frame clones, with some not included. The sample lists about 87,000 clones; roughly 89% were seen once. Time point reported: pretreatment peripheral blood. This sample comprised PBMCs, obtained around atezolizumab (anti-PD-L1) treatment. The receptors come from a man aged 55 to 70 with urothelial cancer.

The chain uses TRBV2 and TRBJ2-5, with D maybe TRBD1 (5 bases). Looked up from germline, CDR1 is SNHLY and CDR2 is FYNNEI. Deletions cut 4 bases from V and 1 base from J, with 10 bases between. CDR3 length: 14 amino acids. The DNA for the CDR3 is TGTGCCAGCAGTGGGGGCGCTTCCCAAGAGACCCAGTACTTC. This sequence encodes CASSGGASQETQYF. The complete variable domain, with remaining parts taken from reference TRBV2 and TRBJ2-5, reads EPEVTQTPSHQVTQMGQEVILRCVPISNHLYFYWYRQILGQKVEFLVSFYNNEISEKSEIFDDQFSVERPDGSNFTLKIRSTKLEDSAMYFCASSGGASQETQYFGPGTRLLVL.

The chain is built from TRBV6-1 and TRBJ1-5; a possible D gene is TRBD1 (5 bases). Trimming removed 6 bases at V and 0 bases at J, with 12 bases between. The CDR3 totals 15 residues. Germline V gene sequence: CDR1 MNHNS, CDR2 SASEGT. The CDR3 DNA reads as TGTGCCAGCAGCACCCCCAGGGTTAGCAATCAGCCCCAGCATTTT. Translated, it gives CASSTPRVSNQPQHF.

J is TRBJ1-2 and V is TRBV25-1, with 7 bases fitting TRBD1. CDR3 length equals 13 residues. The ends lost 6 bases at V and 2 bases at J; junction bases unmatched: 3. Germline CDR1 and CDR2: MGHDK and SYGVNS. This chain's CDR3 is CASRKQGNYGYTF. Written as DNA, the CDR3 is TGTGCCAGCAGAAAACAGGGGAACTATGGCTACACCTTC.

This CDR3 is CASSDGRGLSTDTQYF. The CDR3 nucleotides read TGTGCCAGCAGTGACGGGCGGGGACTGAGCACAGATACGCAGTATTTT. The chain uses TRBV2 and TRBJ2-3, with D possibly being TRBD2 (6 bases). Germline CDR1 reads SNHLY; CDR2 reads FYNNEI. V shed 3 bases and J shed 0 bases, with 13 bases lying between them. This CDR3 is 16 amino acids long. The full variable domain, its missing parts supplied by reference TRBV2 and TRBJ2-3, is EPEVTQTPSHQVTQMGQEVILRCVPISNHLYFYWYRQILGQKVEFLVSFYNNEISEKSEIFDDQFSVERPDGSNFTLKIRSTKLEDSAMYFCASSDGRGLSTDTQYFGPGTRLTVL.

The genes are TRBV28 and TRBJ1-5; a weak D match, TRBD1 (6 bases). The germline V gene encodes CDR1 MDHEN and CDR2 SYDVKM. The CDR3 sequence is 12 residues long. The V and J ends lost 8 bases and 7 bases respectively, with 12 bases between them. The CDR3 bases are TGTGCCAGCCTACAGGGTAGCCAGCCCCAGCATTTT. Protein product: CASLQGSQPQHF.

V usage is TRBV11-2 and J usage is TRBJ1-3, with D unresolved. V was cut by 1 base and J by 0 bases, with 4 bases left in between. The V gene's germline CDR1 is SGHAT and CDR2 FQNNGV. The CDR3 has 14 amino acids. CDR3 nucleotides: TGTGCCAGCAGCTTAGCTCGCTCTGGAAACACCATATATTTT. Translation gives CASSLARSGNTIYF.

The chain carries TRBV28 and TRBJ2-6, with 8 bases that match TRBD2. CDR3 size: 16 residues. The germline CDR1 and CDR2 sequences are MDHEN and SYDVKM. Unmatched junction bases numbered 3, after V lost 3 bases and J lost 2 bases. The CDR3 is CASSFRGGAGANVLTF. The CDR3 DNA is TGTGCCAGCAGTTTCCGGGGGGGCGCTGGGGCCAACGTCCTGACTTTC. The variable domain in full, with the rest retrieved from reference TRBV28 and TRBJ2-6, is DVKVTQSSRYLVKRTGEKVFLECVQDMDHENMFWYRQDPGLGLRLIYFSYDVKMKEKGDIPEGYSVSREKKERFSLILESASTNQTSMYLCASSFRGGAGANVLTFGAGSRLTVL.

The chain uses TRBV5-1 and TRBJ1-3, with 7 bases aligning to TRBD1. CDR1 is SGHRS, CDR2 YFSETQ, per germline. V shed 4 bases, J shed 3 bases, and the junction held 7 bases outside the gene matches. The CDR3 runs to 15 residues. The CDR3 nucleotides read TGCGCCAGCAGCGAAACAACAGGGGTTGGAAACACCATATATTTT. Residues: CASSETTGVGNTIYF.

The sample holds a few counts of this clone. DNA for the CDR3: TGTGCCAGCACCGACGACACCGGCGGGGGCTACACCTTC. It yields the protein CASTDDTGGGYTF. The V and J genes are TRBV9 and TRBJ1-2; D is unresolved. The V gene's germline CDR1 is SGDLS and CDR2 YYNGEE. V was pared by 6 bases and J by 8 bases, with 17 bases between. The CDR3 is 13 residues long.

The chain uses TRBV5-1 and TRBJ2-7, with TRBD1 identical over 8 bases. In germline, CDR1 is SGHRS, CDR2 YFSETQ. The CDR3 extends over 16 amino acids. Germline trimming cut 0 bases from V and 2 bases from J; bases unmatched to any gene: 7. The CDR3 here is CASSLDGQGLPYEQYF. The CDR3 DNA reads as TGCGCCAGCAGCTTGGATGGACAGGGCCTGCCCTACGAGCAGTACTTC.

This clone was recorded a few times. V usage is TRBV14 and J usage is TRBJ2-3; D is unresolved. Germline CDR1 SGHDN, CDR2 FVKESK. The CDR3 runs 17 residues. Trimming removed 4 bases at V and 0 bases at J, with 17 bases between. The CDR3 reads CASSPYRGSASTDTQYF. CDR3 sequence (DNA): TGTGCCAGCAGCCCCTATCGCGGCAGTGCTAGCACAGATACGCAGTATTTT.

V gene TRBV19 combines with J gene TRBJ2-1; TRBD2 matches at 16 bases. The CDR3 has 16 amino acids. The germline V gene encodes CDR1 LNHDA and CDR2 SQIVND (reference sequence). The J segment lost 7 bases and the V segment lost 1 base, leaving 1 base of the junction unmatched. CDR3 protein: CASSIGGLAGGNEQFF. The DNA of the CDR3 is TGTGCCAGTAGTATAGGGGGACTAGCGGGAGGGAATGAGCAGTTCTTC.

This clone was found once. The V call is TRBV27, the J call TRBJ2-2, with a possible D match to TRBD1 (6 bases). CDR1 and CDR2 (germline): MNHEY, SMNVEV (reference sequence). CDR3 length equals 12 residues. Trimming took 5 bases from V and 6 from J, leaving 7 bases between them. The CDR3 loop is CASSQGPGELFF. Written as DNA, the CDR3 is TGTGCCAGCAGTCAGGGGCCCGGGGAGCTGTTTTTT.

V gene TRBV5-1 combines with J gene TRBJ1-2; 9 nucleotides match TRBD1. V lost 0 bases and J lost 7; bases outside the gene matches: 7. Germline CDR1 is SGHRS and CDR2 is YFSETQ. The CDR3 spans 15 residues. The CDR3 sequence is CASSLGATGGSGYTF. The CDR3 DNA follows: TGCGCCAGCAGCTTGGGGGCCACAGGGGGCAGTGGCTACACCTTC.

The CDR3 DNA sequence: TGTGCCAGCAGCTTAGCGAGCGAGACCCAGTACTTC. Translated: CASSLASETQYF. This chain uses TRBV7-8 with TRBJ2-5, with D unclear. V lost 0 bases to trimming and J lost 5 bases, with 4 bases between them. The CDR3 sequence is 12 residues long. Germline CDR1 SGHVS, CDR2 FQNEAQ.

The chain is built from TRBV5-1 and TRBJ2-5, with D unresolved. The germline gives CDR1 SGHRS, CDR2 YFSETQ. V lost 6 bases to trimming and J lost 3 bases, with 15 bases between them. There are 14 residues in the CDR3. CDR3 nucleotide sequence: TGCGCCAGCACCCTCTTGGTACGGGAAGAGACCCAGTACTTC. It encodes CASTLLVREETQYF.

The chain employs TRBV7-9 and TRBJ1-1; 11 bases are shared with TRBD1. CDR1 is SEHNR and CDR2 is FQNEAQ in the germline V gene (reference sequence). The CDR3 spans 15 residues. V shed 3 bases and J 4 bases; nucleotides not matched to a gene: 4. DNA of the CDR3: TGTGCCAGCAGCTTGGGGGGGACAGGGGGCACTGAAGCTTTCTTT. It encodes CASSLGGTGGTEAFF.

The rearrangement uses TRBV28 and TRBJ2-3, with 11 nucleotides matching TRBD2. Germline CDR1 MDHEN, CDR2 SYDVKM. The trim removed 6 bases at V and 9 bases at J, leaving 11 bases unmatched. The CDR3 length is 15 residues. This chain's CDR3 is CASRIGTSGRGTQYF. CDR3 nucleotide sequence: TGTGCCAGCAGAATCGGGACTAGCGGCCGGGGGACGCAGTATTTT. The full variable domain, with the rest looked up from reference TRBV28 and TRBJ2-3, is DVKVTQSSRYLVKRTGEKVFLECVQDMDHENMFWYRQDPGLGLRLIYFSYDVKMKEKGDIPEGYSVSREKKERFSLILESASTNQTSMYLCASRIGTSGRGTQYFGPGTRLTVL.

The chain recombines TRBV5-1 with TRBJ1-2; D not certain. The CDR3 extends over 15 amino acids. Germline CDR1 reads SGHRS; CDR2 reads YFSETQ. Trimming took 4 bases from V and 1 from J, leaving 14 bases between them. CDR3 sequence: CASSIEGRDNYGYTF. The CDR3 DNA is TGCGCCAGCAGCATTGAAGGTCGGGATAACTATGGCTACACCTTC. The complete variable domain, with remaining parts taken from reference TRBV5-1 and TRBJ1-2, reads KAGVTQTPRYLIKTRGQQVTLSCSPISGHRSVSWYQQTPGQGLQFLFEYFSETQRNKGNFPGRFSGRQFSNSRSEMNVSTLELGDSALYLCASSIEGRDNYGYTFGSGTRLTVV.

The chain recombines TRBV30 with TRBJ2-1; 11 nucleotides align to TRBD2. The junction had 2 bases not matched to a gene; V was cut back by 4 bases and J by 0 bases. There are 15 residues in the CDR3. Germline V CDR1 and CDR2: GTSNPN, SVGIG (reference sequence). The CDR3 bases are TGTGCCTGGAATAGCGGGGGGGCCTCCTACAATGAGCAGTTCTTC. This sequence encodes CAWNSGGASYNEQFF.

The V gene is TRBV6-5, the J gene TRBJ2-3; perhaps TRBD2 as D (7 bases). Germline lookup yields CDR1 MNHEY and CDR2 SVGAGI. V lost 7 bases to trimming and J lost 3 bases, with 17 bases between them. CDR3 length: 15 amino acids. CDR3 in DNA: TGTGCCAGCACTTGGTCCCGGGGGGCGACAGATACGCAGTATTTT. It is translated as CASTWSRGATDTQYF.